The 7 T cell receptor beta chains below were found in one sample sequenced in a study of blood T cell repertoires in COVID-19 (dated by TCRdb to the early 2020s). Receptor libraries were prepared by the immunoSEQ multiplex PCR assay. TCRdb's version of the immuneACCESS table is confined to in-frame rearrangements and falls short of the full clone set. An unresolved V gene accounts for under half of the shortfall where checked; the remainder is of unknown origin. The sample table records around 130,000 clones; about four fifths of these occur just once. The ten most abundant clones make up more than 9.5% of the sample. Material: peripheral blood. The receptors derive from a man between 40 and 49 years old with active or convalescent COVID-19.

CDR3 residues: CASSPHVGSSYEQYF. The CDR3 DNA follows: TGTGCCAGCAGCCCCCATGTCGGGAGCTCCTACGAGCAGTACTTC. The chain employs TRBV9 and TRBJ2-7, with D possibly TRBD2 on 6 matching bases. Germline lookup yields CDR1 SGDLS and CDR2 YYNGEE. The CDR3 extends over 15 amino acids. Between the trimmed V and J ends, which lost 4 bases and 0 bases, there was a span of 14 bases.

This clone has only one observation. The V gene is TRBV10-3, the J gene TRBJ2-2; 11 bases are shared with TRBD2. The CDR3 totals 16 residues. Per the germline V gene, CDR1 is ENHRY and CDR2 is SYGVKD. V shed 3 bases and J 1 base; nucleotides not matched to a gene: 1. CDR3 in DNA: TGTGCCATCAGTGATACTAGCGGGGGGAACACCGGGGAGCTGTTTTTT. Translated: CAISDTSGGNTGELFF.

The V and J genes are TRBV7-9 and TRBJ2-2; D might be TRBD2 (5 bases). The germline V gene encodes CDR1 SEHNR and CDR2 FQNEAQ (reference sequence). V lost 3 bases, J lost 1 base, and 9 bases lay in between. The CDR3 has 15 residues. The CDR3 coding sequence is TGTGCCAGCAGCTTTTTGGGAGAGAACACCGGGGAGCTGTTTTTT. Protein: CASSFLGENTGELFF.

The rearrangement joins TRBV9 to TRBJ2-7; D might be TRBD1 (6 bases). The CDR3 sequence is 10 residues long. Trimming removed 7 bases at V and 11 bases at J, with 13 bases between. Per germline, CDR1 SGDLS and CDR2 YYNGEE. The CDR3 coding sequence is TGTGCCAGCGGGGACACGAGGAAGTACTTC. Protein product: CASGDTRKYF.

V usage is TRBV18 and J usage is TRBJ2-5; possible D gene TRBD2, 7 bases. Germline V gene lookup returns CDR1 KGHSH and CDR2 LQKENI. The V end was cut by 6 bases, the J end by 1 base, with 9 bases between. This CDR3 contains 13 residues. The CDR3: CASSGGPQETQYF. CDR3 sequence (DNA): TGTGCCAGCTCCGGGGGGCCCCAAGAGACCCAGTACTTC.

This chain uses TRBV18 with TRBJ1-5; the match to TRBD1 covers 7 bases. Germline CDR1 and CDR2: KGHSH and LQKENI. V lost 6 bases, J lost 5 bases, and 4 bases stayed unmatched. The CDR3 has 13 amino acids. For the CDR3, the DNA is TGTGCCAGCTCGGGACAGCAAGATCAGCCCCAGCATTTT. This codes for CASSGQQDQPQHF.

The chain employs TRBV5-4 and TRBJ2-5, with TRBD1 identical over 9 bases. Germline-derived CDR1 and CDR2 are SGHNT and YYREEE (reference sequence). This CDR3 contains 15 residues. V gave up 2 bases and J gave up 5 bases; unmatched junction bases: 7. Written as DNA, the CDR3 is TGTGCCAGCAGCTTACAGGGGGCATTTGGGGAGACCCAGTACTTC. Amino acids: CASSLQGAFGETQYF.